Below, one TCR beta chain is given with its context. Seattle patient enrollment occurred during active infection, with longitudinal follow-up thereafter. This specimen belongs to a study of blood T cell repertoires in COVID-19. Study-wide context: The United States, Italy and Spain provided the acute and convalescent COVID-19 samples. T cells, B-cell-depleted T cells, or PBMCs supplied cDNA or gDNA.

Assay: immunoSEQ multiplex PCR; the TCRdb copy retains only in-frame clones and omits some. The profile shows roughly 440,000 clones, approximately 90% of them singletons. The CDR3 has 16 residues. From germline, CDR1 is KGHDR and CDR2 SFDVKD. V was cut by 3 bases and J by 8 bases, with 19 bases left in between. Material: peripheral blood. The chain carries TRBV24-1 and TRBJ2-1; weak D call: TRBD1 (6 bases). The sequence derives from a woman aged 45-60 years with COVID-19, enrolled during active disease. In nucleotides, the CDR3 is TGTGCCACCAGTGATCCCCTGGACAATTACAGGGATGAGCAGTTCTTC. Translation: CATSDPLDNYRDEQFF.